This T cell receptor beta chain originates from a study of blood T cell repertoires in COVID-19. Per the study methods: The authors estimated nucleated cell counts from reference gene primer amplification. Only in-frame clones appear in the TCRdb table, and some are missing; sequencing was by immunoSEQ multiplex PCR. D and trimming were read from the DNA, whereas the V and J calls and clone size are those reported in that table. The sample records some 99,000 clones, about 80% being singletons. Germline V gene sequence: CDR1 MNHNY, CDR2 SVGAGI (reference sequence). The CDR3 spans 19 residues. After removal of 5 bases from V and 1 base from J, the junction contained 10 bases not matched to a gene.

Material for sequencing was peripheral blood. The receptor comes from a man in his sixties or seventies with acute or convalescent COVID-19. V and J are TRBV6-6 and TRBJ2-1, with 14 bases that match TRBD2. The CDR3 nucleotides are TGTGCCAGCAGTCTATCGGGACTAGCGGGAGAAGTTTCCTACAATGAGCAGTTCTTC. Its translation is CASSLSGLAGEVSYNEQFF.